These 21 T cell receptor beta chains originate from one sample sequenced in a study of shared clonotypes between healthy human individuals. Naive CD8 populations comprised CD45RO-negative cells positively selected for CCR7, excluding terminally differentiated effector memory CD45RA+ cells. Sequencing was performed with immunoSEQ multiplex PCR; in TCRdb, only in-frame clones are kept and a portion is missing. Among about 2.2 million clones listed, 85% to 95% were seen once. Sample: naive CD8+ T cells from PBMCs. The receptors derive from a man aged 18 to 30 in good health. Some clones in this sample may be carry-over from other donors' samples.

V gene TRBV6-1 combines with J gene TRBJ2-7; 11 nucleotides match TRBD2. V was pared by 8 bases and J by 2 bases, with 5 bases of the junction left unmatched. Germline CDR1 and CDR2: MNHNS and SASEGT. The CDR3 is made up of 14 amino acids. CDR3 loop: CASLGLAGPYEQYF. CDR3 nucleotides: TGTGCCAGCCTAGGACTAGCGGGCCCCTACGAGCAGTACTTC.

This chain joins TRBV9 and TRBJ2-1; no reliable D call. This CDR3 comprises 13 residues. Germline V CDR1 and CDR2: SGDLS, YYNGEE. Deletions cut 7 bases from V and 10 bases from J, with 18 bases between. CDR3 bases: TGTGCCAGCGGGTCCAATAGTGTGTGGGAGCAGTTCTTC. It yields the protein CASGSNSVWEQFF.

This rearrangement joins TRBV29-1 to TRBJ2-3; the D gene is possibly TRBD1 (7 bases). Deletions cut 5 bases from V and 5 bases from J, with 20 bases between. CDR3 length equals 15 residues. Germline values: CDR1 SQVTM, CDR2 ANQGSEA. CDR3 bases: TGCAGCGTTTCCGACAGGGATTGGGGACTAGATACGCAGTATTTT. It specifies CSVSDRDWGLDTQYF.

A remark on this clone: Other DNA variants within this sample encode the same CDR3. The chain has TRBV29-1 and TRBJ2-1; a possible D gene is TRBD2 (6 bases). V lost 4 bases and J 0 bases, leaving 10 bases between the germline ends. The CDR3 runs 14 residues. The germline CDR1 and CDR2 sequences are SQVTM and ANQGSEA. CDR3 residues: CSVVSGLSYNEQFF. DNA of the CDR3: TGCAGCGTTGTTAGCGGTCTCTCCTACAATGAGCAGTTCTTC.

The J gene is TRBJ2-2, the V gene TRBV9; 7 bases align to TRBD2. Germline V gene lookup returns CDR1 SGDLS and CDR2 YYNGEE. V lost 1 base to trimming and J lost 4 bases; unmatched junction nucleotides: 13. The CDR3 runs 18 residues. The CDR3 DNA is TGTGCCAGCAGCGTATTCGGGGTGGCGGGAGTCGGCACCGGGGAGCTGTTTTTT. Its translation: CASSVFGVAGVGTGELFF.

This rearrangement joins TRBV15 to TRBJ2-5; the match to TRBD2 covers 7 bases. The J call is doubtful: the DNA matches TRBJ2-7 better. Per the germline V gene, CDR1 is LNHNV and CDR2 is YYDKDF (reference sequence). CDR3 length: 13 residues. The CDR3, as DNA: TGTGCCACCAGCGGCAGGGAGGGCTACGAGCAGTACTTC. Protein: CATSGREGYEQYF.

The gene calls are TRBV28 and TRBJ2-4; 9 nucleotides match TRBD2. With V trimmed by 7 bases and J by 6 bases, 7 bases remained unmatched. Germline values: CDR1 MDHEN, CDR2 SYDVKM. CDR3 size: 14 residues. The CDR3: CASTAGGPANIQYF. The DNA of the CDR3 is TGTGCCAGCACTGCGGGAGGGCCAGCAAACATTCAGTACTTC. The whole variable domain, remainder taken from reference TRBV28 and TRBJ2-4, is DVKVTQSSRYLVKRTGEKVFLECVQDMDHENMFWYRQDPGLGLRLIYFSYDVKMKEKGDIPEGYSVSREKKERFSLILESASTNQTSMYLCASTAGGPANIQYFGAGTRLSVL.

CDR3 sequence (DNA): TGTGCCAGTAGGAATGAGGCCCTAGCCAAAAACATTCAGTACTTC. It is translated as CASRNEALAKNIQYF. The chain couples TRBV19 to TRBJ2-4, with D hard to call. CDR3 length equals 15 residues. Trimming removed 6 bases from V and 0 bases from J, with 12 bases in between. Looked up from germline, CDR1 is LNHDA and CDR2 is SQIVND (reference sequence).

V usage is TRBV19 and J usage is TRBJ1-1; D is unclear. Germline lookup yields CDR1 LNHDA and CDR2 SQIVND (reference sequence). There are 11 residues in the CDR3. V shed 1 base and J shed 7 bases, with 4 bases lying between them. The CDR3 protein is CASSIGDEAFF. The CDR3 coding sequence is TGTGCCAGTAGTATAGGGGATGAAGCTTTCTTT.

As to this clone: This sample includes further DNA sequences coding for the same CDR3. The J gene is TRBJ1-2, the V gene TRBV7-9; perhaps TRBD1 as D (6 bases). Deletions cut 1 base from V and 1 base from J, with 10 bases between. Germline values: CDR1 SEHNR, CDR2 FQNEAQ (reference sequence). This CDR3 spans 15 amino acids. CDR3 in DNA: TGTGCCAGCAGCTTAGGGCAGGGGATTAACTATGGCTACACCTTC. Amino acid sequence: CASSLGQGINYGYTF.

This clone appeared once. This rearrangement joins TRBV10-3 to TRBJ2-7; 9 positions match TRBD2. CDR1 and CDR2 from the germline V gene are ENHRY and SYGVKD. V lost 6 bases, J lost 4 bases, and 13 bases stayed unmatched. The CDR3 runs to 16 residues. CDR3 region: CAISRTIAGAQYEQYF. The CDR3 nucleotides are TGTGCCATCAGCCGTACTATAGCGGGAGCGCAATACGAGCAGTACTTC.

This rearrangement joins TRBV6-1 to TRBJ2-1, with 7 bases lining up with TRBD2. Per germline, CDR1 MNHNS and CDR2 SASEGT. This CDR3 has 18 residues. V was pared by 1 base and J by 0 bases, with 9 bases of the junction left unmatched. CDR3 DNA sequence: TGTGCCAGCAGTGAAGACGGGGGGATGCTCCTCTCCTACAATGAGCAGTTCTTC. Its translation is CASSEDGGMLLSYNEQFF.

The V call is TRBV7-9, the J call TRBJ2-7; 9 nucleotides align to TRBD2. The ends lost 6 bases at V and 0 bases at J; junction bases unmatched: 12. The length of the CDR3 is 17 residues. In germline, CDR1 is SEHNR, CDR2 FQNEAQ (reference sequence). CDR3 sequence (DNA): TGTGCCAGCAGTACAAAGTCTGCTAGCGGGATCTCCTACGAGCAGTACTTC. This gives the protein CASSTKSASGISYEQYF.

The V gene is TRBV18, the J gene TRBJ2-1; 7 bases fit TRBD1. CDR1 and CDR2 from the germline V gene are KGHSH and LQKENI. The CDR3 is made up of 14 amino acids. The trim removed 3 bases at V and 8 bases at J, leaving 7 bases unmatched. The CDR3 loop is CASSPITGVDEQFF. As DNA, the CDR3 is TGTGCCAGCTCACCGATAACAGGGGTCGATGAGCAGTTCTTC. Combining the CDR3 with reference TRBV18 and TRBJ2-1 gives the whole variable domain NAGVMQNPRHLVRRRGQEARLRCSPMKGHSHVYWYRQLPEEGLKFMVYLQKENIIDESGMPKERFSAEFPKEGPSILRIQQVVRGDSAAYFCASSPITGVDEQFFGPGTRLTVL.

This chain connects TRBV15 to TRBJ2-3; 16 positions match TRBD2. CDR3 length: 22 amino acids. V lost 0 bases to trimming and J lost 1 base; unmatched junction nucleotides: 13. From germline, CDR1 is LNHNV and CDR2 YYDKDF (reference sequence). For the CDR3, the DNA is TGTGCCACCAGCAGAGATTGGGAGCCCGGGACTAGCGGGAGGGCCGGCACAGATACGCAGTATTTT. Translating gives CATSRDWEPGTSGRAGTDTQYF.

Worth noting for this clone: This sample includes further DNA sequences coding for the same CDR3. The CDR3 bases are TGTGCCAGCAGTGAGAGGGGCAATCAGCCCCAGCATTTT. This sequence encodes CASSERGNQPQHF. The chain employs TRBV2 and TRBJ1-5; the D is unclear. Per the germline V gene, CDR1 is SNHLY and CDR2 is FYNNEI. Deletions cut 3 bases from V and 2 bases from J, with 5 bases between. The CDR3 runs to 13 residues.

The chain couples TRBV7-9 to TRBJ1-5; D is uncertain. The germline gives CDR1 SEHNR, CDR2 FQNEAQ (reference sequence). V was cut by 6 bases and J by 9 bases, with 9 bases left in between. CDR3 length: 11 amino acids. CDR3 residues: CASSPGGPQHF. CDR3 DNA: TGTGCCAGCAGTCCCGGTGGGCCCCAGCATTTT.

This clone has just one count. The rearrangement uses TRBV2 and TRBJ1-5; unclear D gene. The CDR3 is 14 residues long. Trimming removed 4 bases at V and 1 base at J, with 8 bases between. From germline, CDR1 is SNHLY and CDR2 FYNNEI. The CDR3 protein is CASSVGMSNQPQHF. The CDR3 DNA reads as TGTGCCAGCAGTGTGGGGATGAGCAATCAGCCCCAGCATTTT.

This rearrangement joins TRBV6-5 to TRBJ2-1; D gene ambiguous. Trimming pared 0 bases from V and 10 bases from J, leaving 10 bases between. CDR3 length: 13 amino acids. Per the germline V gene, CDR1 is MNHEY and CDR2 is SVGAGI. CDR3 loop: CASSYSESNEQFF. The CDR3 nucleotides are TGTGCCAGCAGTTACTCGGAGTCAAACGAGCAGTTCTTC.

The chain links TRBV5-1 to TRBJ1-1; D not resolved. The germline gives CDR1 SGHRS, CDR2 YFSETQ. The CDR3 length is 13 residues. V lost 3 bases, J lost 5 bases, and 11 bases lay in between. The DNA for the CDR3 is TGCGCCAGCAGCTCCTTTTCGGGTACTGAAGCTTTCTTT. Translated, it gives CASSSFSGTEAFF.

The CDR3 protein is CASSYGTGPYSNQPQHF. In nucleotides, the CDR3 is TGTGCCAGCAGTTACGGGACAGGGCCCTATAGCAATCAGCCCCAGCATTTT. The chain employs TRBV27 and TRBJ1-5, with 9 bases aligning to TRBD1. The CDR3 contains 17 residues. J was trimmed by 0 bases and V by 4 bases; bases with no gene match: 7. Per germline, CDR1 MNHEY and CDR2 SMNVEV (reference sequence).